The 15 T cell receptor beta chains reported below all come from one sample, sequenced in a study of shared clonotypes between healthy human individuals. Clones were sequenced by immunoSEQ multiplex PCR, and TCRdb holds only the in-frame ones, with some missing. The sample has some 980,000 clones, over 75% seen once. The sequenced sample was memory CD4+ T cells sorted from blood. As for subset: CD45RA-negative fraction. These receptors came from a young man in good health.

The chain employs TRBV29-1 and TRBJ2-3; TRBD2 agrees at 8 bases. Germline-derived CDR1 and CDR2 are SQVTM and ANQGSEA. The junction had 5 bases not matched to a gene; V was cut back by 3 bases and J by 3 bases. There are 14 residues in the CDR3. CDR3 coding DNA: TGCAGCGTTGAGAGTAGCGGGAAAACAGATACGCAGTATTTT. Translated, it gives CSVESSGKTDTQYF.

As concerns this clone: Within the sample, other DNA sequences also encode this same CDR3. The chain uses TRBV6-5 and TRBJ1-6, with no clear D. In germline, CDR1 is MNHEY, CDR2 SVGAGI. Trimming removed 0 bases from V and 0 bases from J, with 6 bases in between. The CDR3 totals 16 residues. The CDR3: CASSYSSSSYNSPLHF. Here the CDR3 DNA reads TGTGCCAGCAGTTACTCCTCGAGCTCCTATAATTCACCCCTCCACTTT.

Comment on this clone: The same CDR3 also results from other DNA sequences found in this sample. The chain has TRBV28 and TRBJ2-4, with 8 bases that match TRBD1. The CDR3 contains 15 residues. Germline CDR1 is MDHEN and CDR2 is SYDVKM. V shed 8 bases, J shed 1 base, and the junction held 7 bases outside the gene matches. The CDR3 spells CASSLQGAAKNIQYF. In nucleotides, the CDR3 is TGTGCCAGCTCACTTCAGGGGGCCGCCAAAAACATTCAGTACTTC.

This chain joins TRBV7-2 and TRBJ2-1; 8 bases are shared with TRBD2. CDR1 is SGHTA, CDR2 FQGNSA, per germline. The CDR3 is made up of 15 amino acids. V was pared by 2 bases and J by 8 bases, with 8 bases of the junction left unmatched. CDR3 residues: CASSLRPAGVYEQFF. DNA for the CDR3: TGTGCCAGCAGCTTAAGGCCAGCGGGAGTTTATGAGCAGTTCTTC. Full variable domain (outside the CDR3, taken from reference TRBV7-2 and TRBJ2-1): GAGVSQSPSNKVTEKGKDVELRCDPISGHTALYWYRQSLGQGLEFLIYFQGNSAPDKSGLPSDRFSAERTGGSVSTLTIQRTQQEDSAVYLCASSLRPAGVYEQFFGPGTRLTVL.

This chain connects TRBV6-1 to TRBJ1-2; D is perhaps TRBD1 (5 bases). This CDR3 region has 14 residues. V shed 2 bases and J shed 8 bases, with 15 bases lying between them. Germline CDR1 is MNHNS and CDR2 is SASEGT. CDR3 bases: TGTGCCAGCAGTGAATCAGGACAATGGTACGGCTACACCTTC. This encodes CASSESGQWYGYTF.

The V call is TRBV4-1, the J call TRBJ1-1, with TRBD1 as a possible D gene (5 bases). CDR3 length: 16 residues. Trimming cost V 0 bases and J 4 bases, with 15 bases left between them. In germline, CDR1 is MGHRA, CDR2 YSYEKL. The CDR3 sequence is CASSQDGLGGFTEAFF. The DNA for the CDR3 is TGCGCCAGCAGCCAAGATGGACTTGGGGGTTTCACTGAAGCTTTCTTT.

This clone was observed a handful of times. This chain joins TRBV5-1 and TRBJ2-3, with TRBD2 identical over 16 bases. There are 19 residues in the CDR3. V dropped 4 bases and J dropped 1; count of bases not matched to a gene: 9. CDR1 and CDR2 (germline): SGHRS, YFSETQ. In DNA, the CDR3 is TGCGCCAGCAGCGTCGGGACTAGCGGGGGGGCCTGGGGCACAGATACGCAGTATTTT. Residues: CASSVGTSGGAWGTDTQYF. The full variable domain, rest sourced from reference TRBV5-1 and TRBJ2-3, is KAGVTQTPRYLIKTRGQQVTLSCSPISGHRSVSWYQQTPGQGLQFLFEYFSETQRNKGNFPGRFSGRQFSNSRSEMNVSTLELGDSALYLCASSVGTSGGAWGTDTQYFGPGTRLTVL.

This clone has only a few counts. The CDR3 sequence: CASGAGFDSPLHF. CDR3 DNA sequence: TGTGCCTCAGGGGCAGGGTTTGATTCACCCCTCCACTTT. The chain links TRBV30 to TRBJ1-6, with D perhaps matching TRBD1 (6 bases). The CDR3 spans 13 residues. Germline CDR1 is GTSNPN and CDR2 is SVGIG (reference sequence). V dropped 7 bases and J dropped 8 bases, with 15 bases sitting between them. The whole variable domain, remainder taken from reference TRBV30 and TRBJ1-6, is SQTIHQWPATLVQPVGSPLSLECTVEGTSNPNLYWYRQAAGRGLQLLFYSVGIGQISSEVPQNLSASRPQDRQFILSSKKLLLSDSGFYLCASGAGFDSPLHFGNGTRLTVT.

As for this clone: Distinct nucleotide sequences in the sample also encode this CDR3. The J gene is TRBJ1-2, the V gene TRBV18; unclear D gene. Germline lookup yields CDR1 KGHSH and CDR2 LQKENI. The V end was cut by 2 bases, the J end by 8 bases, with 12 bases between. The CDR3 has 13 residues. The CDR3, as DNA: TGTGCCAGCTCACCAAGTGACACAAGGGGCTACACCTTC. This gives the protein CASSPSDTRGYTF. Based on the CDR3 plus reference TRBV18 and TRBJ1-2, the full variable domain is NAGVMQNPRHLVRRRGQEARLRCSPMKGHSHVYWYRQLPEEGLKFMVYLQKENIIDESGMPKERFSAEFPKEGPSILRIQQVVRGDSAAYFCASSPSDTRGYTFGSGTRLTVV.

The chain has TRBV9 and TRBJ2-6; 7 nucleotides line up with TRBD2. Germline V gene sequence: CDR1 SGDLS, CDR2 YYNGEE. The trim removed 4 bases at V and 4 bases at J, leaving 11 bases unmatched. The CDR3 contains 17 residues. The CDR3 region is CASSPRRGEAGANVLTF. CDR3 DNA sequence: TGTGCCAGCAGCCCCCGTCGGGGGGAGGCCGGGGCCAACGTCCTGACTTTC. The complete variable domain, with remaining parts taken from reference TRBV9 and TRBJ2-6, reads DSGVTQTPKHLITATGQRVTLRCSPRSGDLSVYWYQQSLDQGLQFLIQYYNGEERAKGNILERFSAQQFPDLHSELNLSSLELGDSALYFCASSPRRGEAGANVLTFGAGSRLTVL.

The chain carries TRBV18 and TRBJ2-3, with 9 bases that match TRBD2. V lost 4 bases to trimming and J lost 1 base; unmatched junction nucleotides: 9. The CDR3 is 17 residues long. Germline CDR1 is KGHSH and CDR2 is LQKENI. In DNA form, the CDR3 reads TGTGCCAGCTCACTAGGGCCTAGGACTAGCGGCACAGATACGCAGTATTTT. Translation gives CASSLGPRTSGTDTQYF. Drawing the rest from reference TRBV18 and TRBJ2-3, the complete variable domain is NAGVMQNPRHLVRRRGQEARLRCSPMKGHSHVYWYRQLPEEGLKFMVYLQKENIIDESGMPKERFSAEFPKEGPSILRIQQVVRGDSAAYFCASSLGPRTSGTDTQYFGPGTRLTVL.

This clone was counted a few times. The CDR3 reads CAWSLGQGTAETQYF. In DNA form, the CDR3 reads TGTGCCTGGAGTTTGGGACAGGGGACAGCGGAGACCCAGTACTTC. The chain uses TRBV30 and TRBJ2-5; 10 bases match TRBD1. After removal of 2 bases from V and 5 bases from J, the junction contained 8 bases not matched to a gene. The V gene's germline CDR1 is GTSNPN and CDR2 SVGIG (reference sequence). There are 15 residues in the CDR3.

The CDR3 nucleotides are TGTGCCAGCAGCTTGATCGGACAGGTTAGCACAGATACGCAGTATTTT. This sequence encodes CASSLIGQVSTDTQYF. The chain joins TRBV5-4 to TRBJ2-3, with 7 bases that match TRBD1. The CDR3 covers 16 residues. In germline, CDR1 is SGHNT, CDR2 YYREEE (reference sequence). J gave up 0 bases and V 1 base, and 5 bases lay outside the gene matches.

Comment on this clone: The same CDR3 also results from other DNA sequences found in this sample. This chain connects TRBV11-2 to TRBJ2-5, with 9 bases that match TRBD2. This CDR3 is 16 amino acids long. V was clipped by 1 base and J by 4 bases; unmatched bases: 7. Germline assignment: CDR1 SGHAT and CDR2 FQNNGV. The CDR3 loop reads CASSLGGLAGRETQYF. The CDR3 DNA sequence: TGTGCCAGCAGCTTAGGTGGGCTAGCGGGACGAGAGACCCAGTACTTC.

The chain recombines TRBV20-1 with TRBJ2-7, with TRBD1 as a possible D gene (5 bases). The CDR3 runs 11 residues. Per germline, CDR1 DFQATT and CDR2 SNEGSKA (reference sequence). Trimming left V 3 bases short and J 9 bases short, with 12 bases between. CDR3 in DNA: TGCAGTGCTAGTACAGGAGTCGGGCAGTACTTC. Translating gives CSASTGVGQYF.